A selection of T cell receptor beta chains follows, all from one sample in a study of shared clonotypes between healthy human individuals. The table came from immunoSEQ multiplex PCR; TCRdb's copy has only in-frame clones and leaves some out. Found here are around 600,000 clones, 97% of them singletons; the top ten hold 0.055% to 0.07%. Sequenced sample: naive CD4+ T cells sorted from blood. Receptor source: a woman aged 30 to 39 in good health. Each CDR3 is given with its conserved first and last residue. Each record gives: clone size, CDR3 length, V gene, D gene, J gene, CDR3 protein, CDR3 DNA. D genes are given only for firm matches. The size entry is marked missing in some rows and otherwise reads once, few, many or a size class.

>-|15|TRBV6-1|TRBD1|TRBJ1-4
CASSKQGAFNEKLFF
TGTGCCAGCAGTAAACAGGGGGCATTTAATGAAAAACTGTTTTTT
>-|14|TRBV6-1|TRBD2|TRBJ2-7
CASSRGEGDYEQYF
TGTGCCAGCAGTCGGGGGGAGGGAGACTACGAGCAGTACTTC
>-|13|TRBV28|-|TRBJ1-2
CASSYGQTNGYTF
TGTGCCAGCAGTTACGGACAGACCAATGGCTACACCTTC
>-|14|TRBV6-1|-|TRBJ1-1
CASSYERWGTEAFF
TGTGCCAGCTCCTACGAACGTTGGGGCACTGAAGCTTTCTTT
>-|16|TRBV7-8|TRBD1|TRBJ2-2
CASSMGQGAGTGELFF
TGTGCCAGCAGCATGGGACAGGGGGCCGGGACCGGGGAGCTGTTTTTT
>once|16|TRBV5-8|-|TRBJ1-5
CASSAIGGLIDRPQHF
TGTGCCAGCAGCGCGATTGGGGGGCTTATTGATCGGCCCCAGCATTTT
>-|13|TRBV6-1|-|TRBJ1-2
CASIVSGNYGYTF
TGTGCCAGCATCGTTAGCGGTAACTATGGCTACACCTTC
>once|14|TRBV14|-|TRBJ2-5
CASSQVHVQETQYF
TGTGCCAGCAGCCAAGTCCACGTCCAAGAGACCCAGTACTTC
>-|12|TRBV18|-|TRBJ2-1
CASSPSNIEQFF
TGTGCCAGCTCACCTTCTAACATAGAGCAGTTCTTC
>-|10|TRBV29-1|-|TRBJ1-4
CSVGGVLLFF
TGCAGCGTTGGGGGCGTCTTACTGTTTTTT
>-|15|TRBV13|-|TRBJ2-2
CASLRGGRKTGELFF
TGTGCCAGCCTCCGGGGCGGGCGGAAGACCGGGGAGCTGTTTTTT
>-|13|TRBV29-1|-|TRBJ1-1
CSAPGQVRTEAFF
TGCAGCGCTCCAGGGCAAGTGAGGACTGAAGCTTTCTTT
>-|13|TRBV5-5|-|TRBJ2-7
CASSLVGSYEQYF
TGTGCCAGCAGCTTGGTCGGCTCCTACGAGCAGTACTTC
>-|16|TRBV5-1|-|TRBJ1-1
CASSLGQQPVSTEAFF
TGCGCCAGCAGCTTGGGGCAGCAACCCGTTAGCACTGAAGCTTTCTTT
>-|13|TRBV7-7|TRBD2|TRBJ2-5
CASSFGGEETQYF
TGTGCCAGCAGCTTCGGGGGGGAAGAGACCCAGTACTTC
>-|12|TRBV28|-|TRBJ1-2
CASSLHDRGYTF
TGTGCCAGCAGTCTTCATGATAGGGGCTACACCTTC
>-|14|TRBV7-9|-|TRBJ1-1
CASSDYRVGTEAFF
TGTGCCAGCAGCGACTACAGGGTCGGGACTGAAGCTTTCTTT
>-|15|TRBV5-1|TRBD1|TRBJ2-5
CASSFLNDREETQYF
TGCGCCAGCAGCTTCCTAAACGACAGGGAAGAGACCCAGTACTTC
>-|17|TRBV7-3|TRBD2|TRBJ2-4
CASSLRGGTESKNIQYF
TGTGCCAGCAGCTTAAGGGGGGGAACCGAGTCAAAAAACATTCAGTACTTC
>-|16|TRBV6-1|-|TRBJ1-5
CASSEIGGVVNQPQHF
TGTGCCAGCAGTGAAATTGGAGGGGTGGTCAATCAGCCCCAGCATTTT
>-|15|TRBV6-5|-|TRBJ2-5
CASSPFGTGQETQYF
TGTGCCAGCAGTCCGTTCGGGACCGGGCAAGAGACCCAGTACTTC
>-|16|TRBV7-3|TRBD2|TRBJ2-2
CASSLNGGGNTGELFF
TGTGCCAGCAGCTTAAACGGGGGGGGGAACACCGGGGAGCTGTTTTTT
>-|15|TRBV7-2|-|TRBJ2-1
CASSFRDLSYNEQFF
TGTGCCAGCAGTTTCCGGGACTTGTCCTACAATGAGCAGTTCTTC
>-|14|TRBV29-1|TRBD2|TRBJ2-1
CSTTPGLGFREQFF
TGCAGCACTACCCCGGGACTAGGATTCCGTGAGCAGTTCTTC
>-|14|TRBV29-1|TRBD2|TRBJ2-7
CSVLAGGPSYEQYF
TGCAGCGTTCTAGCGGGAGGCCCTTCCTACGAGCAGTACTTC
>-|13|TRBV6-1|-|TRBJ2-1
CASSESRLDEQFF
TGTGCCAGCAGTGAATCTAGGTTAGATGAGCAGTTCTTC
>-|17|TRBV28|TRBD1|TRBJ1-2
CASSLLATGQIVYGYTF
TGTGCCAGCAGTTTATTAGCTACGGGACAGATAGTCTATGGCTACACCTTC
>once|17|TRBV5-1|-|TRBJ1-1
CASSLAGDPWRGTEAFF
TGCGCCAGCAGCTTGGCCGGGGACCCCTGGAGGGGAACTGAAGCTTTCTTT
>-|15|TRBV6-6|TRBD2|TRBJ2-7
CASRSPLAGGFEQYF
TGTGCCAGCAGATCTCCACTAGCGGGAGGGTTCGAGCAGTACTTC
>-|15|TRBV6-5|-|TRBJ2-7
CASSYSRGSVYEQYF
TGTGCCAGCAGTTACTCCAGGGGAAGCGTCTACGAGCAGTACTTC
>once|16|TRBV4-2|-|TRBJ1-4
CASSQDVGQDWQKLFF
TGTGCCAGCAGCCAAGATGTGGGGCAGGACTGGCAAAAACTGTTTTTT
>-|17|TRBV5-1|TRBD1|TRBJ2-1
CASSPVNPGQGAGEQFF
TGCGCCAGCAGCCCGGTCAATCCGGGACAGGGGGCGGGTGAGCAGTTCTTC
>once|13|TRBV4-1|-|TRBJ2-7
CASSLFVSGEQYF
TGCGCCAGCAGCCTCTTCGTGTCGGGCGAGCAGTACTTC
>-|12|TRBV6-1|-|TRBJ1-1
CASRGHHIETFF
TGTGCCAGCAGAGGACACCATATTGAAACTTTCTTT
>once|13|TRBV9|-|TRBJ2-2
CASSVENTGELFF
TGTGCCAGCAGCGTAGAGAACACCGGGGAGCTGTTTTTT
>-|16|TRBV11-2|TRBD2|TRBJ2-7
CASSPGLAGISYEQYF
TGTGCCAGCAGCCCCGGACTAGCGGGGATCTCCTACGAGCAGTACTTC
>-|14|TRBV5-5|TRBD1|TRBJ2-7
CASSPGQSNYEQYF
TGTGCCAGCAGTCCGGGACAGTCAAACTACGAGCAGTACTTC
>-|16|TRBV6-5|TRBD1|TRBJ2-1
CASSYRLQGAYNEQFF
TGTGCCAGCAGTTACCGTCTACAGGGGGCTTACAATGAGCAGTTCTTC